This TCR beta chain appears in the sequencing data of a study of blood T cells in healthy people across ages (dated by TCRdb to the mid-2010s). Study-wide context: In model experiments, template switching captured about one uniquely barcoded TCR beta cDNA molecule for every two T cells. Age-related changes in TCR beta repertoire diversity were measured in the study by deep sequencing normalized with unique cDNA molecular identifiers. Four age groups were formed from the donors: young (average roughly 16 years), middle-aged (approximately 39), aged (approximately 60) and long-lived (roughly 88). To avoid experimental bias, donors of different ages were randomly spread across the sequencing lanes. For two donors (one aged 18 to 29 and one aged 80 or older), the study analyzed two additional independent replicas of 1 million unique cDNA reads from the same blood draw. General study outcomes and caveats: Observed TCR beta diversity per million T cells fell roughly linearly with age, and a significant reduction was already apparent by age around 39. Estimates of total diversity based on one million sequenced T cells were regarded as lower bounds and as underestimates. A strong correlation was found between observed TCR beta diversity and the percentage of naive T cells measured by flow cytometry. Compared with the aged group, more naive CD4+ T cells, fewer expanded clones and increased TCR diversity were shown by the long-lived group, suggesting age selection. Since profiling was done on bulk unsorted PBMCs, naive and antigen-experienced compartments could not be conclusively compared. Donor CMV infection status was unknown, potentially confounding age-related changes in expanded clonotypes.

The 39 donors, aged roughly 6 to 100 years, were systemically healthy Caucasian individuals from Russia. Each donor gave around 9.8 milliliters of peripheral blood, collected into EDTA-treated Vacutainer tubes. Ficoll-Paque density-gradient centrifugation was used to isolate PBMCs, with at least 6.5 million per sample. Trizol reagent was used to extract total RNA from the PBMCs, yielding at least 6 micrograms per sample. For every donor, flow cytometry on a PBMC aliquot measured the percentage of naive CD45RAhigh/CD27high T cells. On this clonotype itself: Its antigen is currently not known. Per-base qualities were not stored, and no clone one base away is much larger.

From the germline V gene (reference sequence), CDR1 is LGHDT and CDR2 is YNNKEL. Unmatched junction bases come to 12, with V trimmed by 4 bases and J by 8 bases. From the cysteine through the phenylalanine, the CDR3 covers 16 amino acids. Only CDR3 DNA is held: 48 bases, read in frame from base 1. To prepare the library, 5' RACE was applied. These reads were obtained on an Illumina HiSeq 2500. A second PCR of roughly 6 to 12 cycles was run with a J-beta primer mix and a sample-barcoded 5' primer. A template-switch 5' adaptor carrying 12 random nucleotides introduced a unique molecular identifier onto each TCR beta cDNA molecule. Each sample yielded at least 3 million CDR3-containing paired-end reads. All of the RNA was converted into first-strand cDNA using the Mint cDNA synthesis kit, with a TRBC-specific oligonucleotide serving as the primer. All cDNA was treated with uracil-DNA glycosylase and then went through a first 18-cycle PCR with the universal primers M1SS and BC2_uni_R. As for the original processing: Each sample was normalized by randomly selecting 1 million high-quality reads, each carrying a distinct molecular identifier. Instead of being binned into consensus sequences, reads with shared molecular identifiers were discarded. MiTCR, run with a Q25 quality threshold and the strictest error-elimination algorithm, handled CDR3 identification, clonotype clustering and error correction. A nonparametric unseen species model with Euler transformation was used to estimate lower-bound total TCR beta diversity. TCRdb trimmed public reads at Q25 via fastp, called clones via MiXCR and kept in-frame beta chains. A single entry per CDR3 protein holds the most common genes and DNA from its merged rows. Clone size and V and J calls follow TCRdb, not the original study. The sample records 700,000 to 950,000 distinct CDR3 sequences, roughly 41% of which are singletons. In total, the top ten clones hold more than 20% of the sample.

Sequenced input: blood. The TCR comes from a woman aged 55-69 years in good health. The sequence links TRBV3-1 to TRBJ1-4, with 8 middle bases fitting TRBD1. The CDR3 reads as follows: CASSLTGTGLKEKLFF. Read as DNA, the sequence is TGTGCCAGCAGCCTAACGGGGACAGGTCTGAAGGAAAAACTGTTTTTT.